This TCR beta chain derives from a study of blood T cells in healthy people across ages. Points from the study as a whole: A roughly linear age-dependent decrease characterized TCR beta diversity per million T cells.

A second PCR of 7 to 11 cycles used a sample-barcoded 5' primer and a J-beta primer mix. Using its own MiXCR run on the 5' RACE reads, TCRdb lists one record per CDR3 protein. The sample carries about 1,500,000 distinct CDR3 sequences, 28% recorded once. The CDR3 has 11 amino acids. The V end was cut by 3 bases, the J end by 13 bases, with 9 bases between. This clonotype was detected a few times. Its specificity is not known. The receptor was isolated from a woman aged 25-40 years in good health. Sequenced: blood. The rearrangement joins TRBV12-3 or TRBV12-4 to TRBJ1-4; a weak D match, TRBD1 (5 bases). The CDR3 reads CASSFPTVLFF. The CDR3 nucleotides read TGTGCCAGCAGTTTTCCGACAGTACTGTTTTTT.